Sequencing of this T cell receptor beta chain was carried out in a study of shared clonotypes between healthy human individuals. On the study more broadly: Researchers assigned three CD4 naive, three CD4 memory, two CD8 naive and one CD8 memory plate to each donor.

Germline V gene lookup returns CDR1 SQVTM and CDR2 ANQGSEA. The ends were cut back, 4 bases at V and 6 bases at J, with 3 bases in the middle. CDR3 length: 10 residues. The study, taken as a whole, reports: Sharing across a few donors was seen in 4% to 5% of naive CD4 clonotypes.

Genomic DNA per cell subset filled all wells of several immunoSEQ plates. Clones were read by immunoSEQ multiplex PCR, and TCRdb kept only the in-frame ones, dropping some. Of 600,000 to 750,000 clones in the sample, around 90% were seen once. About this clone itself: Its antigen is as yet unknown.

This chain uses TRBV29-1 with TRBJ2-2; D is ambiguous. Sequencing was performed on memory CD8+ T cells from PBMCs. Indicated subset: CD45RO+ cells pooled with CCR7-negative TemRA cells. The TCR sequence derives from a man aged 18 to 29 in good health. Some clones in this sample may be carry-over from other donors' samples. In nucleotides, the CDR3 is TGCAGCGTTGCGGCCGGGGAGCTGTTTTTT. This gives the protein CSVAAGELFF.